Below are 31 T cell receptor beta chains sequenced from a single sample in a study of T cells in Graves' hyperthyroidism and ophthalmopathy. TCR beta CDR3 regions were amplified from RNA transcripts. Carried out on the TCR CDR3, a first-round RT-PCR used the HTBI primer set. One entry per CDR3 protein results from TCRdb running MiXCR on the multiplex PCR reads. The sample records a few hundred thousand distinct CDR3 sequences, 13% to 15% being singletons. The source material was blood. The receptors originated from a woman in her 40s with Graves' hyperthyroidism that later progressed to Graves' ophthalmopathy.

This clonotype turned up a few times. The CDR3 is CASSLTTPGHPTPIQYF. The CDR3 nucleotides read TGTGCCAGCAGCTTAACTACACCGGGACACCCTACCCCCATTCAGTACTTC. The rearrangement links TRBV7-6 to TRBJ2-4, with a tentative D call TRBD1 (6 bases). Trimming left V 2 bases short and J 9 bases short, with 23 bases between. The CDR3 is 17 residues long. From germline, CDR1 is SGHVS and CDR2 FNYEAQ.

Remarks on this clonotype: A much larger clonotype is one base distant, so this may be a read error. The V gene is TRBV6-1, the J gene TRBJ1-5; possibly TRBD1 for D (5 bases). The V gene lost 5 bases and the J gene lost 5 bases, with 16 bases spanning the gap. Germline V gives CDR1 MNHNS, CDR2 SASEGT. There are 15 residues in the CDR3. This chain's CDR3 is CASSPWDRLYQPQHF. Here the CDR3 DNA reads TGTGCCAGCAGTCCATGGGACCGACTCTATCAGCCCCAGCATTTT.

This clonotype was counted many times. The chain joins TRBV12-3 or TRBV12-4 to TRBJ2-7; 10 bases fit TRBD2. This CDR3 region has 14 residues. V shed 3 bases, J shed 3 bases, and the junction held 2 bases outside the gene matches. The CDR3: CASSFSGRHYEQYF. The CDR3, as DNA: TGTGCCAGCAGTTTTAGCGGGAGGCACTACGAGCAGTACTTC.

In its sample, this clonotype was seen a few times. This chain links TRBV29-1 with TRBJ1-2; tentative D call: TRBD1 (5 bases). CDR3 length: 13 residues. With 4 bases removed from V and 2 bases from J, the gap between germline ends came to 11 bases. The germline V gene has CDR1 SQVTM and CDR2 ANQGSEA. In DNA form, the CDR3 reads TGCAGCGTTGGGGGGGGGGGAAACTATGGCTACACCTTC. The encoded protein is CSVGGGGNYGYTF.

This clonotype was seen many times. This chain joins TRBV2 and TRBJ2-7; the D is unclear. CDR1 is SNHLY, CDR2 FYNNEI, per germline. CDR3 length: 16 amino acids. Trimming stripped 8 bases from V and 2 bases from J, with 22 bases between. For the CDR3, the DNA is TGTGCCAGCCGAAATTTTGAAGGAAGTTTCCCCTACGAGCAGTACTTC. It yields the protein CASRNFEGSFPYEQYF.

In this sample, this clonotype turned up a few times. The gene calls are TRBV15 and TRBJ2-2, with a tentative D call TRBD2 (6 bases). The CDR3 contains 15 residues. V lost 0 bases, J lost 2 bases, and 7 bases lay in between. The germline V gene encodes CDR1 LNHNV and CDR2 YYDKDF (reference sequence). In nucleotides, the CDR3 is TGTGCCACCAGCAGAGAGGGACTTAACACCGGGGAGCTGTTTTTT. This gives the protein CATSREGLNTGELFF.

This clonotype was picked up many times. The chain is built from TRBV20-1 and TRBJ1-5; D gene uncertain. There are 15 residues in the CDR3. CDR1 and CDR2 (germline): DFQATT, SNEGSKA (reference sequence). V lost 3 bases, J lost 3 bases, and 15 bases lay in between. The CDR3 DNA is TGCAGTGCTAGGAATAAGTGGGCAGTCAATCAGCCCCAGCATTTT. Its protein product is CSARNKWAVNQPQHF.

This clonotype was seen repeatedly, ten times or more. The chain is built from TRBV2 and TRBJ2-2, with a tentative D call TRBD1 (5 bases). The CDR3 length is 15 residues. V lost 5 bases to trimming and J lost 4 bases, with 14 bases between them. Per germline, CDR1 SNHLY and CDR2 FYNNEI. The CDR3 reads CASSLDRGGTGELFF. CDR3 DNA sequence: TGTGCCAGCAGTCTTGACAGAGGTGGCACCGGGGAGCTGTTTTTT. The full variable domain, its missing parts supplied by reference TRBV2 and TRBJ2-2, is EPEVTQTPSHQVTQMGQEVILRCVPISNHLYFYWYRQILGQKVEFLVSFYNNEISEKSEIFDDQFSVERPDGSNFTLKIRSTKLEDSAMYFCASSLDRGGTGELFFGEGSRLTVL.

Ten or more counts support this clonotype. The chain links TRBV19 to TRBJ1-1, with D possibly matching TRBD1 (6 bases). The V end lost 1 base, the J end lost 1 base, and 7 bases lay between the germline ends. Germline V gene sequence: CDR1 LNHDA, CDR2 SQIVND (reference sequence). The length of the CDR3 is 14 residues. CDR3 residues: CASSIGGPNTEAFF. CDR3 bases: TGTGCCAGTAGTATAGGGGGGCCGAACACTGAAGCTTTCTTT.

Ten or more counts support this clonotype. Compared with germline, one end of the junction differs, possibly owing to a read error. V and J are TRBV5-1 and TRBJ2-1; D uncertain. The CDR3 is 15 amino acids. Germline CDR1 SGHRS, CDR2 YFSETQ. This CDR3 is CASSLGPDPYNEQSF. CDR3 DNA: TGCGCCAGCAGCTTGGGTCCAGATCCCTACAATGAGCAGTCCTTC.

There are a few counts of this clonotype. This CDR3 reads CASSQPIDLNTGELFF. For the CDR3, the DNA is TGCGCCAGCAGCCAACCCATAGACCTAAACACCGGGGAGCTGTTTTTT. The V call is TRBV4-1, the J call TRBJ2-2; D not resolved. The V gene lost 2 bases and the J gene lost 2 bases, with 12 bases spanning the gap. CDR1 is MGHRA, CDR2 YSYEKL, per germline. The CDR3 sequence is 16 residues long.

This clonotype has at least ten counts. This rearrangement joins TRBV2 to TRBJ1-6, with a possible D match to TRBD1 (5 bases). This CDR3 is 15 amino acids long. V was shortened by 3 bases and J by 1 base, with 7 bases between the two germline ends. Germline assignment: CDR1 SNHLY and CDR2 FYNNEI. CDR3 protein: CASSEQGSYNSPLHF. In DNA, the CDR3 is TGTGCCAGCAGTGAGCAGGGATCCTATAATTCACCCCTCCACTTT.

Many counts were recorded for this clonotype. The chain couples TRBV12-5 to TRBJ1-1; TRBD1 agrees at 8 bases. Germline trimming cut 0 bases from V and 1 base from J; bases unmatched to any gene: 4. CDR1 is LGHNT and CDR2 is FRNRAP in the germline V gene. The CDR3 consists of 16 residues. CDR3 sequence (DNA): TGTGCTAGTGGTTTGGTACTAACAGGGGGGAACACTGAAGCTTTCTTT. It is translated as CASGLVLTGGNTEAFF.

This clonotype was observed many times. The V gene is TRBV6-1, the J gene TRBJ2-7; 9 bases line up with TRBD1. The CDR3 contains 16 residues. From germline, CDR1 is MNHNS and CDR2 SASEGT. V lost 5 bases and J lost 2; bases outside the gene matches: 10. The CDR3 protein is CASSSLGTGLTYEQYF. Here the CDR3 DNA reads TGTGCCAGCAGTTCCCTCGGGACAGGGCTAACCTACGAGCAGTACTTC.

This clonotype showed up many times. The chain employs TRBV20-1 and TRBJ2-3; 10 bases are shared with TRBD2. The germline CDR1 and CDR2 sequences are DFQATT and SNEGSKA (reference sequence). Trimming cost V 5 bases and J 1 base; bases outside gene matches: 3. The CDR3 has 14 residues. CDR3 region: CSALAGAGTDTQYF. The CDR3 DNA reads TGCAGTGCTCTAGCGGGAGCCGGCACAGATACGCAGTATTTT.

The rearrangement uses TRBV4-1 and TRBJ2-4; D gene uncertain. This CDR3 contains 13 residues. Per germline, CDR1 MGHRA and CDR2 YSYEKL. Trimming removed 4 bases from V and 5 bases from J, with 9 bases in between. DNA of the CDR3: TGCGCCAGCAGCCCACCAGCACAAAACATTCAGTACTTC. It codes for CASSPPAQNIQYF.

The chain recombines TRBV5-8 with TRBJ2-1, with 14 bases fitting TRBD2. The CDR3 is 17 residues long. CDR1 is SGHTS and CDR2 is YDEGEE in the germline V gene. Trimming cost V 5 bases and J 8 bases; bases outside gene matches: 12. CDR3 protein: CASRSWGLAGVGHEQFF. For the CDR3, the DNA is TGTGCCAGCAGGTCGTGGGGACTAGCGGGAGTCGGTCATGAGCAGTTCTTC.

This clonotype was observed at least ten times. The genes are TRBV11-2 and TRBJ2-7; 9 bases are a match to TRBD1. The CDR3 contains 15 residues. CDR1 SGHAT and CDR2 FQNNGV come from the germline V gene. V trimming: 5 bases; J trimming: 3 bases; junction bases outside the gene matches: 8. The CDR3 here is CASSTLKDRGYEQYF. In DNA, the CDR3 is TGTGCCAGCAGCACCTTAAAGGACAGGGGCTACGAGCAGTACTTC.

V usage is TRBV5-1 and J usage is TRBJ2-4; D is perhaps TRBD1 (6 bases). Germline CDR1 reads SGHRS; CDR2 reads YFSETQ. The CDR3 totals 13 residues. V was cut by 1 base and J by 9 bases, with 11 bases left in between. In DNA form, the CDR3 reads TGCGCCAGCAGCTTGCCAGGGGTAACCATTCAGTACTTC. Translated: CASSLPGVTIQYF.

This clonotype appeared many times. The rearrangement links TRBV2 to TRBJ2-7, with 9 positions matching TRBD2. The germline gives CDR1 SNHLY, CDR2 FYNNEI. V was clipped by 4 bases and J by 7 bases; unmatched bases: 8. This CDR3 has 14 residues. The CDR3 DNA is TGTGCCAGCAGTGCTATCGCGGGAGGGGAGGAGCAGTACTTC. Its protein is CASSAIAGGEEQYF.

This clonotype was seen repeatedly, ten times or more. The CDR3 DNA sequence: TGTGCCAGCAGTGAATATCCCCGACTAGCGGGATCCTACGAGCAGTACTTC. As protein: CASSEYPRLAGSYEQYF. This chain joins TRBV6-1 and TRBJ2-7; 11 bases are shared with TRBD2. Looked up from germline, CDR1 is MNHNS and CDR2 is SASEGT. The CDR3 is 17 residues long. The junction had 7 bases not matched to a gene; V was cut back by 2 bases and J by 1 base.

This clonotype was detected ten times or more. The chain has TRBV20-1 and TRBJ2-7, with a possible D match to TRBD2 (6 bases). The CDR3 has 18 residues. Between the trimmed V and J ends, which lost 2 bases and 1 base, there was a span of 24 bases. Looked up from germline, CDR1 is DFQATT and CDR2 is SNEGSKA (reference sequence). The CDR3 sequence is CSARPYTGGVLLSYEQYF. The CDR3 DNA follows: TGCAGTGCTAGACCCTATACCGGCGGGGTCCTCCTTTCCTACGAGCAGTACTTC.

About this clonotype itself: It may be a read error: a sequence one base away is much more abundant. The V call is TRBV28, the J call TRBJ2-7; 7 bases fit TRBD1. Germline assignment: CDR1 MDHEN and CDR2 SYDVKM. The CDR3 length is 16 residues. The V gene end was trimmed by 1 base and the J gene end by 4 bases; junction bases not matched to a gene: 10. CDR3 region: CASSLSSTGELYEQYF. The DNA of the CDR3 is TGTGCCAGCAGTTTATCCTCAACAGGGGAGTTGTACGAGCAGTACTTC. Full variable domain (rest looked up from reference TRBV28 and TRBJ2-7): DVKVTQSSRYLVKRTGEKVFLECVQDMDHENMFWYRQDPGLGLRLIYFSYDVKMKEKGDIPEGYSVSREKKERFSLILESASTNQTSMYLCASSLSSTGELYEQYFGPGTRLTVT.

The chain has TRBV6-5 and TRBJ2-7, with D perhaps matching TRBD2 (5 bases). The CDR3 has 12 amino acids. Germline CDR1 reads MNHEY; CDR2 reads SVGAGI. The germline V and J ends were trimmed by 7 bases and 7 bases, with 14 bases remaining between them. CDR3 residues: CASMTLGEEQYF. Written as DNA, the CDR3 is TGTGCCAGCATGACCCTCGGGGAGGAGCAGTACTTC.

This clonotype was counted at least ten times. CDR3 sequence (DNA): TGTGCCAGCAGTTGGAGGAACACCGGGGAGCTGTTTTTT. Protein sequence: CASSWRNTGELFF. This chain uses TRBV28 with TRBJ2-2, with D unresolved. The V gene lost 4 bases and the J gene lost 1 base, with 4 bases spanning the gap. CDR3 length: 13 residues. The germline gives CDR1 MDHEN, CDR2 SYDVKM.

This clonotype has ten or more counts. The chain recombines TRBV12-3 or TRBV12-4 with TRBJ2-3; D is unclear. The V and J ends lost 3 bases and 4 bases respectively, with 8 bases between them. The CDR3 spans 13 residues. The CDR3 nucleotides are TGTGCCAGCAGTTTGTGGGCATCAGATACGCAGTATTTT. Its translation is CASSLWASDTQYF.

This clonotype was detected ten times or more. The rearrangement joins TRBV27 to TRBJ1-2, with a tentative D call TRBD1 (5 bases). The CDR3 length is 14 residues. Germline V gene sequence: CDR1 MNHEY, CDR2 SMNVEV (reference sequence). Trimming left V 5 bases short and J 6 bases short, with 16 bases between. CDR3 nucleotide sequence: TGTGCCAGCAGTCCCTGGACACCGAATGATGGCTACACCTTC. Its protein product is CASSPWTPNDGYTF.

The chain uses TRBV14 and TRBJ1-3; D not certain. This CDR3 is built from 15 residues. CDR1 and CDR2 (germline): SGHDN, FVKESK. V lost 3 bases to trimming and J lost 4 bases, with 13 bases between them. Written as DNA, the CDR3 is TGTGCCAGCAGCCAGCAAGGGAGTCGCGGAAACACCATATATTTT. Translation gives CASSQQGSRGNTIYF.

There are a few counts of this clonotype. This chain uses TRBV20-1 with TRBJ2-1; 7 nucleotides line up with TRBD2. The length of the CDR3 is 15 residues. Germline trimming cut 0 bases from V and 5 bases from J; bases unmatched to any gene: 7. Germline assignment: CDR1 DFQATT and CDR2 SNEGSKA (reference sequence). CDR3 sequence reads: CSARDLGGSDNEQFF. The DNA of the CDR3 is TGCAGTGCTAGAGACCTCGGGGGGAGTGACAATGAGCAGTTCTTC.

Many counts were recorded for this clonotype. The J gene is TRBJ2-7, the V gene TRBV13; D possibly corresponds to TRBD2 (6 bases). V was shortened by 5 bases and J by 4 bases, with 21 bases between the two germline ends. The germline CDR1 and CDR2 sequences are PRHDT and FYEKMQ (reference sequence). This CDR3 is built from 16 residues. The CDR3: CASSPGGRGYRYEQYF. The DNA for the CDR3 is TGTGCCAGCAGCCCCGGGGGTCGGGGGTATCGGTACGAGCAGTACTTC.

The V and J genes are TRBV9 and TRBJ2-7, with 11 bases identical to TRBD2. Germline V gene lookup returns CDR1 SGDLS and CDR2 YYNGEE. The length of the CDR3 is 14 residues. With 2 bases clipped from V and 6 bases from J, the junction kept 4 bases outside the gene matches. CDR3 sequence: CASSVGTSGSEQYF. The CDR3 DNA sequence: TGTGCCAGCAGCGTCGGGACTAGCGGAAGCGAGCAGTACTTC.